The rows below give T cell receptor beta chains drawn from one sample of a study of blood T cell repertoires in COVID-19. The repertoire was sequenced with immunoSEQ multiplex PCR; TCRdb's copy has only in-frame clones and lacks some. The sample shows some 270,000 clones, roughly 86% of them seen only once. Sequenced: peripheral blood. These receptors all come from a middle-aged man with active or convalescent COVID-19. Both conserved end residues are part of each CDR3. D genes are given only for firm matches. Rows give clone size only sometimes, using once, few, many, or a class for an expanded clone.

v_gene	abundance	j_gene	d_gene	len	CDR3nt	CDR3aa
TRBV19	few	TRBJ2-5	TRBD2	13	TGTGCCAGTAGCGGGAGGGCCCAAGAGACCCAGTACTTC	CASSGRAQETQYF
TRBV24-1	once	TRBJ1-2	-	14	TGTGCCACCAGTGAGTCCCGGGCTAACTATGGCTACACCTTC	CATSESRANYGYTF
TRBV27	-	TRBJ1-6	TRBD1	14	TGTGCCAGCAGCCTGACAGGGGGCAGCTCACCCCTCCACTTT	CASSLTGGSSPLHF
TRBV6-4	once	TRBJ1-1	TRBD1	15	TGTGCCAGCAGTGCAAAGGACAGGGGTTCAACTGAAGCTTTCTTT	CASSAKDRGSTEAFF
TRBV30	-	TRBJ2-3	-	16	TGTGCCTGGAGTCCCCAAGGAGGGTTGTACACAGATACGCAGTATTTT	CAWSPQGGLYTDTQYF
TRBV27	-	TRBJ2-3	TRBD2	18	TGTGCCAGCAGTTTATCCGCGGGGGATCTTCGTAGCACAGATACGCAGTATTTT	CASSLSAGDLRSTDTQYF
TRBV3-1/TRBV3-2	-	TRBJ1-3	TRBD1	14	TGTGCCAGCAGCTCAGGGACAGGGGTTGACACCATATATTTT	CASSSGTGVDTIYF
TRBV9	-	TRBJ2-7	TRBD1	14	TGTGCCAGCAGCGCGCGGACAGGACCCTACGAGCAGTACTTC	CASSARTGPYEQYF
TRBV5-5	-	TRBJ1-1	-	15	TGTGCCAGCAGCTCGTCCACAGGGTTGAACACTGAAGCTTTCTTT	CASSSSTGLNTEAFF
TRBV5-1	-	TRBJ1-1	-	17	TGCGCCAGCAGCGGAACTAGCCACGGACCAATGAACACTGAAGCTTTCTTT	CASSGTSHGPMNTEAFF
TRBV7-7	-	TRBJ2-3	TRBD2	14	TGTGCCAGCAGCGCGGACCGGGGGGCAGATACGCAGTATTTT	CASSADRGADTQYF
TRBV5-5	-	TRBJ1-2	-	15	TGTGCCAGCAGCTTGGCGGCAGGGGATAACTATGGCTACACCTTC	CASSLAAGDNYGYTF
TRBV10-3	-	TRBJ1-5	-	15	TGTGCCATCAGTGAGTCTGGCCAACTATCTCGCCCCCAGCATTTT	CAISESGQLSRPQHF
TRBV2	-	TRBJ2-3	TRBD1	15	TGTGCCAGCAGGGCTGGACAGGGGAGCACAGATACGCAGTATTTT	CASRAGQGSTDTQYF